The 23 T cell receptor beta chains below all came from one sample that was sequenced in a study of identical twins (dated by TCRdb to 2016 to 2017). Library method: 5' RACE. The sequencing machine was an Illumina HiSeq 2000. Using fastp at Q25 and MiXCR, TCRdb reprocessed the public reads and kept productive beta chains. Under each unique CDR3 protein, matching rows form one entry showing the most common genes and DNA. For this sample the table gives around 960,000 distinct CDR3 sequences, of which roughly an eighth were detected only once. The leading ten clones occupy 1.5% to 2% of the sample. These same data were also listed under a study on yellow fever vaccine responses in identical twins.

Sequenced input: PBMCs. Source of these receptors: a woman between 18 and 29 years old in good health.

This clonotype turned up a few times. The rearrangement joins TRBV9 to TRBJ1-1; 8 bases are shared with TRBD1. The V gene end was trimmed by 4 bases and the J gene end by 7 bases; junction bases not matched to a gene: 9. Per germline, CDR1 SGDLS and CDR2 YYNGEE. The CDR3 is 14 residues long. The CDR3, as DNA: TGTGCCAGCAGCCCGCAAGACAGGGGCGGTGAAGCTTTCTTT. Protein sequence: CASSPQDRGGEAFF.

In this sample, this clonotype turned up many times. The CDR3 coding sequence is TGTGCCAGCAGCGATCCCGACGGGACAACTAGGCATTTT. Translated, it gives CASSDPDGTTRHF. V and J are TRBV25-1 and TRBJ1-5; tentatively, D is TRBD1 (6 bases). CDR1 is MGHDK, CDR2 SYGVNS, per germline. Trimming removed 6 bases at V and 15 bases at J, with 21 bases between. This CDR3 comprises 13 residues.

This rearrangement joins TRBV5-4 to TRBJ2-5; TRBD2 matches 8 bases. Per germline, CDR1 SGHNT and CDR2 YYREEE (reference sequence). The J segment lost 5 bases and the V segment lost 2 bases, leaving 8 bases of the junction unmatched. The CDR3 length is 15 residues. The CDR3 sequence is CASSFVAGGRETQYF. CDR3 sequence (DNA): TGTGCCAGCAGCTTCGTGGCGGGAGGTCGCGAGACCCAGTACTTC. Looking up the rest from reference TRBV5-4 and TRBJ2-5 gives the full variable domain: ETGVTQSPTHLIKTRGQQVTLRCSSQSGHNTVSWYQQALGQGPQFIFQYYREEENGRGNFPPRFSGLQFPNYSSELNVNALELDDSALYLCASSFVAGGRETQYFGPGTRLLVL.

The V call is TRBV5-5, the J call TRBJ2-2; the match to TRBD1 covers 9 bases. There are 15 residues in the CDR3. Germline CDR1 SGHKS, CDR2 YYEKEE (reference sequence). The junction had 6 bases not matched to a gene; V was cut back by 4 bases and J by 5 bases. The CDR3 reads CASSAGQGETGELFF. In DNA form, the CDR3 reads TGTGCCAGCAGCGCGGGACAGGGTGAGACCGGGGAGCTGTTTTTT.

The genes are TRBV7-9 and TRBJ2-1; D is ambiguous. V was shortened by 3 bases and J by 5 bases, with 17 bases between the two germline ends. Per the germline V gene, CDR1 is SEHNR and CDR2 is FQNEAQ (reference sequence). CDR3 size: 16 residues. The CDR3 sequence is CASSFWTSWSNNEQFF. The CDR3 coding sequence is TGTGCCAGCAGCTTTTGGACCTCCTGGTCAAACAATGAGCAGTTCTTC. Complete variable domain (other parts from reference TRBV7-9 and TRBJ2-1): DTGVSQNPRHKITKRGQNVTFRCDPISEHNRLYWYRQTLGQGPEFLTYFQNEAQLEKSRLLSDRFSAERPKGSFSTLEIQRTEQGDSAMYLCASSFWTSWSNNEQFFGPGTRLTVL.

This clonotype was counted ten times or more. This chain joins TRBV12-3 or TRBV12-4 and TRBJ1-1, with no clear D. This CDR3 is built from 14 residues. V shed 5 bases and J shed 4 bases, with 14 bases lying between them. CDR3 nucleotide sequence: TGTGCCAGCAGTCCCCGTGGAGCCTTCACTGAAGCTTTCTTT. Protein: CASSPRGAFTEAFF.

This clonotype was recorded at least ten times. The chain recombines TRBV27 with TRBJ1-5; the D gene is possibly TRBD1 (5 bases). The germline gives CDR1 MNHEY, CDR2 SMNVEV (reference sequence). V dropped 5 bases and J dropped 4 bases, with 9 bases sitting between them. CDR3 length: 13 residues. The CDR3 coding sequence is TGTGCCAGCAGTACCCGGGGGAATCAGCCCCAGCATTTT. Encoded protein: CASSTRGNQPQHF.

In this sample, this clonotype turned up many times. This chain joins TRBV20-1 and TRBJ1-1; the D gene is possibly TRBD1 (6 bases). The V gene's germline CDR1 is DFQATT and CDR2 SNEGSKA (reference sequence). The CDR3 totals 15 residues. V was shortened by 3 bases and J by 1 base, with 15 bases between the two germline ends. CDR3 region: CSARDANRANTEAFF. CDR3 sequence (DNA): TGCAGTGCTAGGGATGCGAACAGGGCGAACACTGAAGCTTTCTTT.

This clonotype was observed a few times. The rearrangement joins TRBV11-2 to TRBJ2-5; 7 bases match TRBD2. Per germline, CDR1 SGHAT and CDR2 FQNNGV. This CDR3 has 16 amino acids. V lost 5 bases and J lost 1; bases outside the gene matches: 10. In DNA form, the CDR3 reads TGTGCCAGCAGCCCTAACGGAGCGGGACTCCAAGAGACCCAGTACTTC. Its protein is CASSPNGAGLQETQYF.

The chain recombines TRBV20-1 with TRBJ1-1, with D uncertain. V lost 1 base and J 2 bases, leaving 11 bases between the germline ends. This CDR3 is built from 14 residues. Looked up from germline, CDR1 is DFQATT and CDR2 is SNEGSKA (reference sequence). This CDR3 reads CSARGGGFNTEAFF. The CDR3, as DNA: TGCAGTGCTAGAGGTGGCGGGTTTAACACTGAAGCTTTCTTT.

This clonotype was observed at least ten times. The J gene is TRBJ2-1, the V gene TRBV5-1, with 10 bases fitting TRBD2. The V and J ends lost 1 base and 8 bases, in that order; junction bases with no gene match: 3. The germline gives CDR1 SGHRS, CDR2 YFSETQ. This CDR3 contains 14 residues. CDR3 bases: TGCGCCAGCAGCTTGTCACTAGCGGGATATGAGCAGTTCTTC. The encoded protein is CASSLSLAGYEQFF.

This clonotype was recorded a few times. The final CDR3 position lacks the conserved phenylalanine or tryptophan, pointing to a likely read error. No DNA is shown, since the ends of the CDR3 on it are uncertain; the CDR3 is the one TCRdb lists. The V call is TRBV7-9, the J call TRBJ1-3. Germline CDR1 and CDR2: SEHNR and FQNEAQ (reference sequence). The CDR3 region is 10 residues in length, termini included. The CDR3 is CASSLDSNLS.

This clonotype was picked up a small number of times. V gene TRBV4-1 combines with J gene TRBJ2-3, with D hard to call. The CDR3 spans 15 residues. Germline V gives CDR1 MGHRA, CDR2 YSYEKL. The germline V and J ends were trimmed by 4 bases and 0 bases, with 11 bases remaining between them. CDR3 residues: CASSLAYSSTDTQYF. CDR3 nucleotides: TGCGCCAGCAGCCTAGCATATTCTAGCACAGATACGCAGTATTTT.

The CDR3 protein is CASSQVRGAESYNEQFF. The CDR3, as DNA: TGTGCCAGCAGCCAAGTTAGGGGGGCCGAGTCCTACAATGAGCAGTTCTTC. The chain carries TRBV14 and TRBJ2-1, with D possibly called TRBD1 or TRBD2 (6 bases each). CDR1 is SGHDN, CDR2 FVKESK, per germline. V was clipped by 1 base and J by 1 base, with 14 bases between them. The CDR3 extends over 17 amino acids.

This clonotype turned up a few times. CDR3 sequence: CASSLVSDNEKLFF. In DNA, the CDR3 is TGCGCCAGCAGCTTGGTCTCCGATAATGAAAAACTGTTTTTT. The V and J genes are TRBV5-1 and TRBJ1-4; no reliable D call. Germline assignment: CDR1 SGHRS and CDR2 YFSETQ. Trimming removed 0 bases at V and 4 bases at J, with 7 bases between. The CDR3 contains 14 residues.

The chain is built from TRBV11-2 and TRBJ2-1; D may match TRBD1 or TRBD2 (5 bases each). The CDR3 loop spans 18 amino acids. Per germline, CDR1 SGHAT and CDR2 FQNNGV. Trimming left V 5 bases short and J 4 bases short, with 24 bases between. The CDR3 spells CASSSKKGAGTPYNEQFF. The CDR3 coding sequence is TGTGCCAGCAGCAGCAAAAAAGGAGCAGGGACCCCTTACAATGAGCAGTTCTTC.

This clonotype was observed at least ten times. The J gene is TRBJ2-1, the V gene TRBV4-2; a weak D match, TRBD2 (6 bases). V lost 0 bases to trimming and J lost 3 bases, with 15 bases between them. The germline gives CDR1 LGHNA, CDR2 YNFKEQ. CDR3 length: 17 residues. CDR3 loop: CASSQDLTGVFYNEQFF. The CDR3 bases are TGTGCCAGCAGCCAAGATCTTACGGGAGTGTTCTACAATGAGCAGTTCTTC.

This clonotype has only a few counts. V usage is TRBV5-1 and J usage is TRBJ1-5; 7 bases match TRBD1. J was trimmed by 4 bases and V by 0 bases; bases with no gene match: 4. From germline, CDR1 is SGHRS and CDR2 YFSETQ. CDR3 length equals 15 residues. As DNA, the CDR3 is TGCGCCAGCAGCTTGGAGGGGACAGCTAATCAGCCCCAGCATTTT. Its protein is CASSLEGTANQPQHF.

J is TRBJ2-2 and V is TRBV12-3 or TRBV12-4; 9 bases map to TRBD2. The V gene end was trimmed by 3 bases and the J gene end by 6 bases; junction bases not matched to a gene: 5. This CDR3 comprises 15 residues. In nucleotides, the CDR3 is TGTGCCAGCAGTTTGGCCGGGACTAGCCCCGGGGAGCTGTTTTTT. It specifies CASSLAGTSPGELFF.

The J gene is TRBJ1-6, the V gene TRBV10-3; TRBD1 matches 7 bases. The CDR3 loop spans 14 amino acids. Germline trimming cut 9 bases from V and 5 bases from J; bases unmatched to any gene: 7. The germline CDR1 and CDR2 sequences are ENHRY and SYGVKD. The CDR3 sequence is CAIRGTANNSPLHF. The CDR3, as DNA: TGTGCCATAAGAGGGACAGCGAATAATTCACCCCTCCACTTT.

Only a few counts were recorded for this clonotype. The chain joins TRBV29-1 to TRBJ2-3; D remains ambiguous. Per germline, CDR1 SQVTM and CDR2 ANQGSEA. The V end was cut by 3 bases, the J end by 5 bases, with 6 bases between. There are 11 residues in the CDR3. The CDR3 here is CSVEEQDTQYF. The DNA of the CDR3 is TGCAGCGTTGAGGAACAAGATACGCAGTATTTT.

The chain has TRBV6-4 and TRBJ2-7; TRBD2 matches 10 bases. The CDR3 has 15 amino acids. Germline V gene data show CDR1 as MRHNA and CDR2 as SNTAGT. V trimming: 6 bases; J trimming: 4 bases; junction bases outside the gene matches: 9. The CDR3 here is CASSLGTSDRYEQYV. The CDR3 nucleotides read TGTGCCAGCAGCCTCGGGACTAGCGATAGATACGAGCAGTACGTC.

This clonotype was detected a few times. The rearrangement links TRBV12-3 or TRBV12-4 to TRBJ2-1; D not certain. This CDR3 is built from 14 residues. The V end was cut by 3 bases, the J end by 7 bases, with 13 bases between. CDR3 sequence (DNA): TGTGCCAGCAGTTTTTTGAGACCCCGGAATGAGCAGTTCTTC. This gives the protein CASSFLRPRNEQFF.